A selection of T cell receptor beta chains follows, all from one sample in a study of cytomegalovirus exposure and HLA in healthy donors. The assay was immunoSEQ multiplex PCR, and TCRdb's table has in-frame clones only and misses some. The repertoire includes 150,000 to 200,000 clones, 75% of them detected once, and about 7.7% sits in the top ten. The sample comprised PBMCs. The source of these receptors is a middle-aged woman in good health and CMV-seropositive. Both conserved end residues are part of each CDR3. A D gene is named only where the DNA matches it firmly.

>15|TRBJ2-3|TRBV2|TRBD2
CATSLRSGGTDTQYF
>14|TRBJ1-1|TRBV5-8|-
CASSLARENTEAFF
>17|TRBJ2-3|TRBV19|TRBD2
CASSPGTSGRYTDTQYF
>17|TRBJ1-6|TRBV27|-
CASSSQGQGRINSPLHF
>17|TRBJ1-5|TRBV4-1|TRBD1
CASSQHPTRGAYQPQHF
>16|TRBJ1-1|TRBV6-5|-
CASSYGQGMGRPEAFF
>14|TRBJ2-5|TRBV2|TRBD1
CASRFDRGQETQYF
>15|TRBJ2-3|TRBV29-1|TRBD1
CSVRTGFLSTDTQYF
>14|TRBJ2-7|TRBV2|TRBD2
CASTRTSGSHEQYF
>14|TRBJ1-1|TRBV27|TRBD1
CASSFTGGRTEAFF
>15|TRBJ1-6|TRBV28|TRBD1
CASSLLTGGGSPLHF
>13|TRBJ2-7|TRBV7-2|-
CASSRARKYEQYF